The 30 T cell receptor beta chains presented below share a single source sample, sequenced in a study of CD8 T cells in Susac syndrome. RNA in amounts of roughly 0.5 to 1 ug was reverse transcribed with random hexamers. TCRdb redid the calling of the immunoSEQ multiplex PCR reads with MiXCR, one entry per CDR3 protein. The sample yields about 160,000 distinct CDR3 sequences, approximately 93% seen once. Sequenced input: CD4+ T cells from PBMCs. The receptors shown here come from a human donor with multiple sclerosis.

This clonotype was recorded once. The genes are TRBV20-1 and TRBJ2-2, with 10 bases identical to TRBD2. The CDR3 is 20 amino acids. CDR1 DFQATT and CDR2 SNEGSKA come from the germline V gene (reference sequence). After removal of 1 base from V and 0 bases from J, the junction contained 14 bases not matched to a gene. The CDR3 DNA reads TGCAGTGCTAGAGGTTTGGGGGGGACTAGCGCTTCTTCGAACACCGGGGAGCTGTTTTTT. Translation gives CSARGLGGTSASSNTGELFF.

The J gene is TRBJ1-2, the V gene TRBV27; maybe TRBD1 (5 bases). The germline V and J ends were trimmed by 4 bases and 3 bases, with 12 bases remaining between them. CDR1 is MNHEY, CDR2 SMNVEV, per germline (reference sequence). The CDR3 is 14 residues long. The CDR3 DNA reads TGTGCCAGCAGTTCCGCCGGGACGTACTATGGCTACACCTTC. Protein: CASSSAGTYYGYTF.

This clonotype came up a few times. In DNA, the CDR3 is TGTGCCAGCAGCCAAACTGGGGGCGGCGGCTACACCTTC. It is translated as CASSQTGGGGYTF. The V call is TRBV3-1, the J call TRBJ1-2; possibly TRBD1 for D (6 bases). The CDR3 runs to 13 residues. Germline CDR1 and CDR2: LGHDT and YNNKEL (reference sequence). Between the trimmed V and J ends, which lost 2 bases and 8 bases, there was a span of 12 bases. Full variable domain (remainder filled in from reference TRBV3-1 and TRBJ1-2): DTAVSQTPKYLVTQMGNDKSIKCEQNLGHDTMYWYKQDSKKFLKIMFSYNNKELIINETVPNRFSPKSPDKAHLNLHINSLELGDSAVYFCASSQTGGGGYTFGSGTRLTVV.

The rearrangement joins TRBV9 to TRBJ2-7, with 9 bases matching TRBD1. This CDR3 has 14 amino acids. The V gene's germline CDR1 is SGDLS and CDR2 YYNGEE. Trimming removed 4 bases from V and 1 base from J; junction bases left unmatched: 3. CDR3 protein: CASSKGQGSYEQYF. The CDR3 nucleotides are TGTGCCAGCAGCAAAGGACAGGGGTCCTACGAGCAGTACTTC.

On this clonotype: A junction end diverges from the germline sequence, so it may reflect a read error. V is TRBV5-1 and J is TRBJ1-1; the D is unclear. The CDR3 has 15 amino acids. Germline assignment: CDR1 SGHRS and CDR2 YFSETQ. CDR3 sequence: CASSIGPLGNPEAFF. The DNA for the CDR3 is TGCGCCAGCAGCATTGGCCCGCTTGGGAACCCTGAAGCTTTCTTT.

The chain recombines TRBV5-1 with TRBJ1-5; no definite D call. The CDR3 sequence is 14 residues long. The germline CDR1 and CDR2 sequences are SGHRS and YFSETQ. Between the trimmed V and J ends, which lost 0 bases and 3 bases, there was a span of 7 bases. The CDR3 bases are TGCGCCAGCAGCTTGGGAGACGCCAATCAGCCCCAGCATTTT. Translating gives CASSLGDANQPQHF. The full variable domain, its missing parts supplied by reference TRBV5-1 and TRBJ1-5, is KAGVTQTPRYLIKTRGQQVTLSCSPISGHRSVSWYQQTPGQGLQFLFEYFSETQRNKGNFPGRFSGRQFSNSRSEMNVSTLELGDSALYLCASSLGDANQPQHFGDGTRLSIL.

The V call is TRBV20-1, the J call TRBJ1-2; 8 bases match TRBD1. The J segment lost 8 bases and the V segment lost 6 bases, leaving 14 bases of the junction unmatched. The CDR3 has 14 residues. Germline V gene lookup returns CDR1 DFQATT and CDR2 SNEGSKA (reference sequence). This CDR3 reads CSAWPGQARGGYTF. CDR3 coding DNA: TGCAGTGCCTGGCCGGGACAGGCCCGGGGAGGCTACACCTTC.

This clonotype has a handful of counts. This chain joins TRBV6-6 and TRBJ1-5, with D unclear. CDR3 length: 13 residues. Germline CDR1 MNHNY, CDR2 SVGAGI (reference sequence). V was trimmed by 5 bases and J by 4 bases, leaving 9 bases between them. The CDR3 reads CASSLGENQPQHF. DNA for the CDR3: TGTGCCAGCAGTCTCGGGGAAAATCAGCCCCAGCATTTT.

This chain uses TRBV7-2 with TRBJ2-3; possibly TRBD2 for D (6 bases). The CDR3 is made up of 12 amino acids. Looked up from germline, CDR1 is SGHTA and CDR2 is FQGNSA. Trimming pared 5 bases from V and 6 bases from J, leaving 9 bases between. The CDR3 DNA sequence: TGTGCCAGCAGCCATGGAGGGGATACGCAGTATTTT. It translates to CASSHGGDTQYF. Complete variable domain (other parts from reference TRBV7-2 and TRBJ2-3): GAGVSQSPSNKVTEKGKDVELRCDPISGHTALYWYRQSLGQGLEFLIYFQGNSAPDKSGLPSDRFSAERTGGSVSTLTIQRTQQEDSAVYLCASSHGGDTQYFGPGTRLTVL.

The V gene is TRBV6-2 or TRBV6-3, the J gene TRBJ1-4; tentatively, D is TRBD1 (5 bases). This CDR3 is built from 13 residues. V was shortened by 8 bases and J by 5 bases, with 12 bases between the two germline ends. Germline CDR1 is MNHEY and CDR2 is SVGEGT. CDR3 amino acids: CASEGTHNEKLFF. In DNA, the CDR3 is TGTGCCAGCGAGGGGACGCACAATGAAAAACTGTTTTTT.

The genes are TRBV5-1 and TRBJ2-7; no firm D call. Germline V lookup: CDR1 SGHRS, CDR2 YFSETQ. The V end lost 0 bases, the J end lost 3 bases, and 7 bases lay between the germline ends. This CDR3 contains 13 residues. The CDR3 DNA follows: TGCGCCAGCAGCTTGGTCTCGGTCTACGAGCAGTACTTC. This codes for CASSLVSVYEQYF. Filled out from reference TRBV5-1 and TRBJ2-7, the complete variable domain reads KAGVTQTPRYLIKTRGQQVTLSCSPISGHRSVSWYQQTPGQGLQFLFEYFSETQRNKGNFPGRFSGRQFSNSRSEMNVSTLELGDSALYLCASSLVSVYEQYFGPGTRLTVT.

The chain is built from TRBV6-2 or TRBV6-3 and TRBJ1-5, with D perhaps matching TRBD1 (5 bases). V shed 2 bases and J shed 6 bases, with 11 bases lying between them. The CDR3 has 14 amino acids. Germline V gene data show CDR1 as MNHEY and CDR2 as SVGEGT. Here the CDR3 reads CASSYDGAGQPQHF. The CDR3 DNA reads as TGTGCCAGCAGTTACGATGGGGCAGGTCAGCCCCAGCATTTT.

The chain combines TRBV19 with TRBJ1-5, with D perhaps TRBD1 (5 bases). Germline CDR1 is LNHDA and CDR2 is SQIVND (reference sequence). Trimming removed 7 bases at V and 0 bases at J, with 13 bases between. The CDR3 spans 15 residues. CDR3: CASNKAGPSNQPQHF. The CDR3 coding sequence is TGTGCCAGTAATAAGGCGGGGCCTAGCAATCAGCCCCAGCATTTT.

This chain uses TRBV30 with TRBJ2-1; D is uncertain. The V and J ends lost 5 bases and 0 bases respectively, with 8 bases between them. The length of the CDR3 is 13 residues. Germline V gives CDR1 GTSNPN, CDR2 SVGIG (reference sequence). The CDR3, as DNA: TGTGCCTGGTCCACATACTCCTACAATGAGCAGTTCTTC. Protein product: CAWSTYSYNEQFF.

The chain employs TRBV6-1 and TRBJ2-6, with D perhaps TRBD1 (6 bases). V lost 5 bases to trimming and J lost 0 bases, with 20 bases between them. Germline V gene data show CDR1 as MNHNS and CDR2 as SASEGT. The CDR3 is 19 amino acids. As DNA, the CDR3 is TGTGCCAGCAGTAAGTTACAGGGCGGATCGGACTCTGGGGCCAACGTCCTGACTTTC. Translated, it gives CASSKLQGGSDSGANVLTF.

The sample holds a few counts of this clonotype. CDR3: CASSLLSYEQYF. CDR3 nucleotide sequence: TGTGCCAGCAGTTTACTCTCCTACGAGCAGTACTTC. The chain has TRBV12-3 or TRBV12-4 and TRBJ2-7; D not certain. CDR3 length equals 12 residues. V was trimmed by 2 bases and J by 0 bases, leaving 2 bases between them.

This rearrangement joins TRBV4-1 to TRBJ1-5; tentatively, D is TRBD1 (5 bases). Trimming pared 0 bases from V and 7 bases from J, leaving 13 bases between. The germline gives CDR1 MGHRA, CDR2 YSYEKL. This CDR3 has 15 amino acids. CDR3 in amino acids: CASSQDGAGIQPQHF. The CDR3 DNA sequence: TGCGCCAGCAGCCAAGATGGGGCCGGGATCCAGCCCCAGCATTTT.

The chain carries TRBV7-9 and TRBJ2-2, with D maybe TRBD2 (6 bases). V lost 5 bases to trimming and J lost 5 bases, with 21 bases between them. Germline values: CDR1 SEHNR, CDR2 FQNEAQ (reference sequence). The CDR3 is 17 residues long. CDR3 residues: CASSGDRESLRTGELFF. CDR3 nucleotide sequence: TGTGCCAGCAGCGGGGATCGGGAGAGTTTGAGGACCGGGGAGCTGTTTTTT.

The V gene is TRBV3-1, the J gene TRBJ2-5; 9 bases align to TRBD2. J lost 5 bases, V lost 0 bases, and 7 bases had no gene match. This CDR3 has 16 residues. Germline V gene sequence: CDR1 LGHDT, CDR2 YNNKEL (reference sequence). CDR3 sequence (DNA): TGTGCCAGCAGCCAAGATAGAACTAGCGGGTACGAGACCCAGTACTTC. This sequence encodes CASSQDRTSGYETQYF.

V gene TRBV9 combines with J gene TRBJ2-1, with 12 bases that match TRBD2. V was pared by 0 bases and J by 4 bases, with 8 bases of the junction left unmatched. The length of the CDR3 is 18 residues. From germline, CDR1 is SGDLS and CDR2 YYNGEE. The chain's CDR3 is CASSVVPSGRVRYNEQFF. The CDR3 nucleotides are TGTGCCAGCAGCGTAGTTCCTAGCGGGAGGGTTCGGTACAATGAGCAGTTCTTC.

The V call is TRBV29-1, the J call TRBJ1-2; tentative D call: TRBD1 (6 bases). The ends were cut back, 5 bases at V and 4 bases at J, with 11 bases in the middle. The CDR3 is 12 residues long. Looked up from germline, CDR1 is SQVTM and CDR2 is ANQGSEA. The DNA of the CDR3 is TGCAGCGTTAACAGGGAGTCCTATGGCTACACCTTC. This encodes CSVNRESYGYTF. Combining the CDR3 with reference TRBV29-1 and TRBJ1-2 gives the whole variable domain SAVISQKPSRDICQRGTSLTIQCQVDSQVTMMFWYRQQPGQSLTLIATANQGSEATYESGFVIDKFPISRPNLTFSTLTVSNMSPEDSSIYLCSVNRESYGYTFGSGTRLTVV.

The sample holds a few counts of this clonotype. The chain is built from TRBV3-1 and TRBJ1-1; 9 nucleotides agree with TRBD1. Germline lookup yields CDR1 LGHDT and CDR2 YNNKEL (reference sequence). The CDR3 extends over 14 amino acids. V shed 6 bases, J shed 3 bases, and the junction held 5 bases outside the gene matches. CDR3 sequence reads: CASRSTGGDTEAFF. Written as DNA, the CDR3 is TGTGCCAGCAGGTCCACAGGGGGCGACACTGAAGCTTTCTTT.

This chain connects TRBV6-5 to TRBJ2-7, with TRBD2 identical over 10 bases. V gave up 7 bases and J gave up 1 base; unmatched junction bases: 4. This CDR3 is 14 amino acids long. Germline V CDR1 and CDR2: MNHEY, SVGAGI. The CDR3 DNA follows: TGTGCCAGCACCGCTAGCGGGGGTTCCTACGAGCAGTACTTC. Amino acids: CASTASGGSYEQYF.

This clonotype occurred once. The CDR3 coding sequence is TGTGCCAGCAGTTTTGAACAGCGTAACGTCCTGACTTTC. This translates into CASSFEQRNVLTF. The V gene is TRBV28, the J gene TRBJ2-6; no reliable D call. V lost 3 bases and J 10 bases, leaving 10 bases between the germline ends. The CDR3 contains 13 residues. Germline V gene lookup returns CDR1 MDHEN and CDR2 SYDVKM. Using reference TRBV28 and TRBJ2-6 for the parts outside the CDR3, the full variable domain is DVKVTQSSRYLVKRTGEKVFLECVQDMDHENMFWYRQDPGLGLRLIYFSYDVKMKEKGDIPEGYSVSREKKERFSLILESASTNQTSMYLCASSFEQRNVLTFGAGSRLTVL.

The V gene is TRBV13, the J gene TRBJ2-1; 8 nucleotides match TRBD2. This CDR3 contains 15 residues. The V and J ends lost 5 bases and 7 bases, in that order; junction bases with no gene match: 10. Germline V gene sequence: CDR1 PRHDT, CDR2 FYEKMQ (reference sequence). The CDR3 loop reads CASSTSGGRRNEQFF. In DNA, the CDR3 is TGTGCCAGCAGCACCAGCGGGGGTAGAAGGAATGAGCAGTTCTTC.

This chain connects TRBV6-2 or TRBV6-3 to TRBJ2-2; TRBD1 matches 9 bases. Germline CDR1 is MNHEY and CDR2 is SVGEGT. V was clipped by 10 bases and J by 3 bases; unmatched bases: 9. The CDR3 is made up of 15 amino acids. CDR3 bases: TGTGCCACCACCGTAGGACAGGGGTACACCGGGGAGCTGTTTTTT. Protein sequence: CATTVGQGYTGELFF.

CDR3 sequence: CAISESRGGSGEQYF. As DNA, the CDR3 is TGTGCCATCAGTGAGTCCCGAGGGGGGTCTGGCGAGCAGTACTTC. This chain joins TRBV10-3 and TRBJ2-7, with D possibly called TRBD1 or TRBD2 (6 bases each). V lost 0 bases and J lost 6, with 15 bases in between. CDR1 and CDR2 from the germline V gene are ENHRY and SYGVKD. The CDR3 has 15 amino acids.

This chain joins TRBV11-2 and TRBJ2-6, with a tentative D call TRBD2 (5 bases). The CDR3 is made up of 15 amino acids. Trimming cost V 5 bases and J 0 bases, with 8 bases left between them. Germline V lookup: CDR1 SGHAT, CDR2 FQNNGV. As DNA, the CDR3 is TGTGCCAGCAGCGGAGGACTCTCTGGGGCCAACGTCCTGACTTTC. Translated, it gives CASSGGLSGANVLTF.

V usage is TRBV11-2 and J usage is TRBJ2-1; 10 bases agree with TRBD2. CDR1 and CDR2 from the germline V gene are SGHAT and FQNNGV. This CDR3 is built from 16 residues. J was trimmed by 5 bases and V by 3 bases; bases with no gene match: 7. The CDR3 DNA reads TGTGCCAGCAGCTTCCCCGGACTAGCGGTAGACAATGAGCAGTTCTTC. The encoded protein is CASSFPGLAVDNEQFF.

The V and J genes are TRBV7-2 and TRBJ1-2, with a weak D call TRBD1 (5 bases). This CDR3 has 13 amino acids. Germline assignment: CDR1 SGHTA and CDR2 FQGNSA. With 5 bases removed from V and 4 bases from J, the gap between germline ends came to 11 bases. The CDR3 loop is CASSPDSSYGYTF. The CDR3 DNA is TGTGCCAGCAGCCCCGACAGCAGCTATGGCTACACCTTC. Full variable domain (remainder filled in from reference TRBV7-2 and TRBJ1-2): GAGVSQSPSNKVTEKGKDVELRCDPISGHTALYWYRQSLGQGLEFLIYFQGNSAPDKSGLPSDRFSAERTGGSVSTLTIQRTQQEDSAVYLCASSPDSSYGYTFGSGTRLTVV.